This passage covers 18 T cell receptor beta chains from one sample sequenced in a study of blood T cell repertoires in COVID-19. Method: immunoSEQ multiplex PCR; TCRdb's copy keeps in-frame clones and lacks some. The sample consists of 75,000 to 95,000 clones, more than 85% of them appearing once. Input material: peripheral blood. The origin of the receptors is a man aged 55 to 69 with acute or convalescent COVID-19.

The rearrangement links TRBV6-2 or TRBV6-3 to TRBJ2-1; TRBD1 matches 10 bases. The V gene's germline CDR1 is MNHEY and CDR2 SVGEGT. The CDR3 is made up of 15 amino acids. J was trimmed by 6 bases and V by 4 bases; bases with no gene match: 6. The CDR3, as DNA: TGTGCCAGCAGTTCGGGGACAGGGGCGTCCAATGAGCAGTTCTTC. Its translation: CASSSGTGASNEQFF.

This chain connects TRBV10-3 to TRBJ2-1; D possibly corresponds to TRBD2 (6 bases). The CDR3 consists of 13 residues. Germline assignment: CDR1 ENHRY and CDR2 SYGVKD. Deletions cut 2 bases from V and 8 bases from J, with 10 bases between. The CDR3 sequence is CAISEAGWDEQFF. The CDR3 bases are TGTGCCATCAGTGAGGCGGGATGGGATGAGCAGTTCTTC.

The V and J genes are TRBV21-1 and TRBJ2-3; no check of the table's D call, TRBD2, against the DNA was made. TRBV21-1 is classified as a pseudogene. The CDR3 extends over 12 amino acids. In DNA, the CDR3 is TGTGCCAGCAGCAGTGGAGGCGATACGCAGTATTTT. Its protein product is CASSSGGDTQYF.

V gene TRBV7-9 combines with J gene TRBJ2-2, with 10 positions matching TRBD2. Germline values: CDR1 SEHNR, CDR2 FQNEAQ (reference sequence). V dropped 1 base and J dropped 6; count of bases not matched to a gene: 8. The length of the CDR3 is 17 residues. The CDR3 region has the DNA TGTGCCAGCAGCTTAGGGGGACTAGCGCTTTCGGCCGGGGAGCTGTTTTTT. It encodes CASSLGGLALSAGELFF. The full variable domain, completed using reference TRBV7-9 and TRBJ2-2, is DTGVSQNPRHKITKRGQNVTFRCDPISEHNRLYWYRQTLGQGPEFLTYFQNEAQLEKSRLLSDRFSAERPKGSFSTLEIQRTEQGDSAMYLCASSLGGLALSAGELFFGEGSRLTVL.

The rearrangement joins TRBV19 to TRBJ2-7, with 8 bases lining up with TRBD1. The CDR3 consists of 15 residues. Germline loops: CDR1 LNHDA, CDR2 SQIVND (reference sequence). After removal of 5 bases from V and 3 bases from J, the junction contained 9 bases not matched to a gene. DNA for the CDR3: TGTGCCAGTAGTTGGGGCGGACAGGGATACTACGAGCAGTACTTC. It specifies CASSWGGQGYYEQYF. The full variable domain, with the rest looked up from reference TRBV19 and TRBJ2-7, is DGGITQSPKYLFRKEGQNVTLSCEQNLNHDAMYWYRQDPGQGLRLIYYSQIVNDFQKGDIAEGYSVSREKKESFPLTVTSAQKNPTAFYLCASSWGGQGYYEQYFGPGTRLTVT.

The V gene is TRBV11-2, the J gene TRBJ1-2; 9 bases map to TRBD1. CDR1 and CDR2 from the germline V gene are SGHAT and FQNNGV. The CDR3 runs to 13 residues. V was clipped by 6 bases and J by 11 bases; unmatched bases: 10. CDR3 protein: CASSSGTGHHYTF. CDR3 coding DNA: TGTGCCAGCAGTTCCGGGACAGGGCATCATTACACCTTC.

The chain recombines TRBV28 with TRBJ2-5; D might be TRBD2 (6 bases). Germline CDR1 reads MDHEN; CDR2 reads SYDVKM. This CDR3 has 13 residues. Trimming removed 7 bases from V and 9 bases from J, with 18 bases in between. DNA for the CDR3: TGTGCCAGCACGGGAGAGGAGGGGAAGCCCCAGTACTTC. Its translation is CASTGEEGKPQYF.

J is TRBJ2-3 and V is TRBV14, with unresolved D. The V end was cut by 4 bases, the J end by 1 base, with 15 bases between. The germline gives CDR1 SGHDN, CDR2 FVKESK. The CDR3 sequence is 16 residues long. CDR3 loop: CASSPLTALRTDTQYF. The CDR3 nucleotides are TGTGCCAGCAGCCCCCTGACTGCATTACGCACAGATACGCAGTATTTT.

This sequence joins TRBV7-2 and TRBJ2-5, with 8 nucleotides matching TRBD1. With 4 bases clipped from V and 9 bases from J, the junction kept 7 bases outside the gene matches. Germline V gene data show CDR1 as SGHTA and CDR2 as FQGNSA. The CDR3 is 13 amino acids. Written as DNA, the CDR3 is TGTGCCAGCAGCTCCGACAGGGGCCGGGCCCAGTACTTC. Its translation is CASSSDRGRAQYF.

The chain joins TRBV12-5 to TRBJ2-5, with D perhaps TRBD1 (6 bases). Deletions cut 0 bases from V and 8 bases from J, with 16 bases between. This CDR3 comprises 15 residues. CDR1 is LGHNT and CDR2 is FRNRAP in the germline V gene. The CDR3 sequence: CASGLVQGGGLTQYF. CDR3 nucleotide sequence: TGTGCTAGTGGTTTGGTACAGGGCGGCGGCCTCACCCAGTACTTC.

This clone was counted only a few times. CDR3 nucleotides: TGTGCCAGCAGCGTAACAGGGGAAGGTGGAAACACCATATATTTT. It codes for CASSVTGEGGNTIYF. The rearrangement uses TRBV9 and TRBJ1-3, with 7 bases that match TRBD1. This CDR3 comprises 15 residues. V lost 1 base to trimming and J lost 3 bases; unmatched junction nucleotides: 4. Germline V gene sequence: CDR1 SGDLS, CDR2 YYNGEE.

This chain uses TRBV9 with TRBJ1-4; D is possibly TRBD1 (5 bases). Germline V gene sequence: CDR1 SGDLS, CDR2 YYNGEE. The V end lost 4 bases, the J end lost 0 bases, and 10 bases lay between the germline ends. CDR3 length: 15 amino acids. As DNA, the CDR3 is TGTGCCAGCAGCACACCAGGGTCAACTAATGAAAAACTGTTTTTT. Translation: CASSTPGSTNEKLFF.

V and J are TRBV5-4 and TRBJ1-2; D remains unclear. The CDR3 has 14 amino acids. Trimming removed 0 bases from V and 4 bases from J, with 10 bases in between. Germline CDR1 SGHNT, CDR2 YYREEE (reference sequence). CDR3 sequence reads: CASSLGLQSYGYTF. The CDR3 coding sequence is TGTGCCAGCAGCTTGGGACTACAGAGCTATGGCTACACCTTC.

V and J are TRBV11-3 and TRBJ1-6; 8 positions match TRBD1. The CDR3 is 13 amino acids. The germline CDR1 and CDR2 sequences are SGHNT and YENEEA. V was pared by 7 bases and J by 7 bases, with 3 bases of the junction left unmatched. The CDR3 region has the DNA TGTGCCAGCAAGGCAGGGGGCAATTCACCCCTCCACTTT. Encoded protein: CASKAGGNSPLHF.

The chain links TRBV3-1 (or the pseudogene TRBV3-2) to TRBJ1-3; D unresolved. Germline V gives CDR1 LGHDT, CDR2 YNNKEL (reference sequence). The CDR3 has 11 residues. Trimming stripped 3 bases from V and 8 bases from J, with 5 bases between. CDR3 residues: CASSQGDTIYF. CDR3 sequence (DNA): TGTGCCAGCAGCCAGGGAGACACCATATATTTT.

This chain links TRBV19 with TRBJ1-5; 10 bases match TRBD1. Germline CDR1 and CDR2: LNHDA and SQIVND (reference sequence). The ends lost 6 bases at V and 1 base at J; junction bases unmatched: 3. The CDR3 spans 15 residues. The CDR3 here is CASRPGQGSNQPQHF. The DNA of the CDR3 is TGTGCCAGTAGACCGGGACAGGGGAGCAATCAGCCCCAGCATTTT.

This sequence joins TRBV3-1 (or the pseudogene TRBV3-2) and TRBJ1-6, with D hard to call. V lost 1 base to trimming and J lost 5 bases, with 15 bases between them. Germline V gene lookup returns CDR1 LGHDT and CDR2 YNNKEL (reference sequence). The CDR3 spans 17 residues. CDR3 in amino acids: CASSQALVESHNSPLHF. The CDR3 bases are TGTGCCAGCAGCCAAGCGTTGGTGGAGAGTCATAATTCACCCCTCCACTTT.

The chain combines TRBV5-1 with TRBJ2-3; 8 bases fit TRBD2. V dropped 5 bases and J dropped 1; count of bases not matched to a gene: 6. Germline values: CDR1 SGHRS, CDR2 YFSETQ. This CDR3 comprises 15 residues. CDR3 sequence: CASRSTSGGTDTQYF. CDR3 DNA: TGCGCCAGCAGGTCAACTAGCGGAGGCACAGATACGCAGTATTTT.